This T cell receptor beta chain was found in a study of metastatic and nonmetastatic thyroid tumors. On the study more broadly: Where malignant and benign thyroid patients were concerned, repertoires were compared across blood and tumor or nodule tissue.

This clone was detected only a few times. Its antigen is still unknown. V was pared by 7 bases and J by 3 bases, with 18 bases between. CDR1 is LNHNV, CDR2 YYDKDF, per germline (reference sequence). This CDR3 has 16 amino acids. With MiXCR, TCRdb called clones anew from the PCR reads. The data hold tens of thousands of clones, with about 4.1% observed a single time. Thyroid surgery was preceded by no treatment in any patient. Study-wide points: For both blood and tumor, malignant thyroid tumors reportedly showed significantly higher TCR beta diversity than benign nodules did.

This receptor was obtained from a female donor with papillary thyroid cancer or a benign thyroid nodule (not recorded which). Some clones in this sample may be carry-over from other donors' samples. V and J are TRBV15 and TRBJ1-4, with D maybe TRBD1 (5 bases). Specimen: blood. The chain's CDR3 is CATISSRRGANEKLFF. The CDR3 DNA reads as TGTGCCACCATCAGCTCGCGACGGGGGGCTAATGAAAAACTGTTTTTT. Using reference TRBV15 and TRBJ1-4 for the parts outside the CDR3, the full variable domain is DAMVIQNPRYQVTQFGKPVTLSCSQTLNHNVMYWYQQKSSQAPKLLFHYYDKDFNNEADTPDNFQSRRPNTSFCFLDIRSPGLGDTAMYLCATISSRRGANEKLFFGSGTQLSVL.